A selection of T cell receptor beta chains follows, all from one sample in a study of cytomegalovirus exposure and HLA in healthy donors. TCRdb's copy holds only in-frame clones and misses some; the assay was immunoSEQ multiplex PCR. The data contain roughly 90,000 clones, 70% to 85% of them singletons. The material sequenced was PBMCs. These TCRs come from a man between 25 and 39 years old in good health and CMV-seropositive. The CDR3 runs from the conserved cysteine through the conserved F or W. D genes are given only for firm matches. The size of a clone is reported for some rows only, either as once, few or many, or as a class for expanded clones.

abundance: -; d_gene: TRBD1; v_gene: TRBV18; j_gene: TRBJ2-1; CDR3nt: TGTGCCAGCTCACCGAAGGACAGGGGACGCTCCTACAATGAGCAGTTCTTC; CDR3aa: CASSPKDRGRSYNEQFF
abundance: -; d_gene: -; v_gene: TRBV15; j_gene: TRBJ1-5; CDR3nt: TGTGCCACCAGCAGAGTGGGGAGCGCTACAGGGTTCAATCAGCCCCAGCATTTT; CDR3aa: CATSRVGSATGFNQPQHF
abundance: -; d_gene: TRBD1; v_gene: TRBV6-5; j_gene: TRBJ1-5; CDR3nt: TGTGCCAGCAGTCGGGACAGCAATCAGCCCCAGAATTTT; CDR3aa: CASSRDSNQPQNF
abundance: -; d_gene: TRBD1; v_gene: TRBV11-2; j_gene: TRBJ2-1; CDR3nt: TGTGCCAGCAGCTTAGAACCAGGGGGCAATGAGCAGTTCTTC; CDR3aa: CASSLEPGGNEQFF
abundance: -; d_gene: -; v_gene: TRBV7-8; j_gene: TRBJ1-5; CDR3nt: TGTGCCAGCAGCACAGACAGTGCCAATCAGCCCCAGCATTTT; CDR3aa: CASSTDSANQPQHF
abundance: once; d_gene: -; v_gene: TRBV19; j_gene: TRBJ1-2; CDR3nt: TGTGCCAGTAGTATAGATCGGGGGAGCTATGGCTACACCTTC; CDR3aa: CASSIDRGSYGYTF
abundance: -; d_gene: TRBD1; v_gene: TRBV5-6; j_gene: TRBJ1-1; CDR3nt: TGTGCCAGCAGCCCGGGCCACAGGGGGACCGCTGAAGCTTTCTTT; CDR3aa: CASSPGHRGTAEAFF
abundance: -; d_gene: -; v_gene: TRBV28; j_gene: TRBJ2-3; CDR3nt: TGTGCCAGCAGTTCCCTAGGTGGTGGTACGCAGTATTTT; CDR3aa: CASSSLGGGTQYF
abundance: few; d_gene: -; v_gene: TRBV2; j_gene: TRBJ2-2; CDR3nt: TGTGCCAGCAGTGAGCGGAACACCGGGGAGCTGTTTTTT; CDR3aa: CASSERNTGELFF
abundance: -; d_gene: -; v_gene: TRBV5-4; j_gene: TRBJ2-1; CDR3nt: TGTGCCAGCAGCCCGGGACGGGGGAAGGGGGAGCAGTTCTTC; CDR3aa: CASSPGRGKGEQFF
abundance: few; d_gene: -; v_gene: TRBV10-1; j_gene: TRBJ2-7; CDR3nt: TGCGCCAGCAGTGAGTCGACAGGACCCTACGAGCAGTACTTC; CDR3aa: CASSESTGPYEQYF
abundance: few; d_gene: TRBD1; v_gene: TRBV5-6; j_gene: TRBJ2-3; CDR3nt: TGTGCCAGCAGCTTGCGGACAGGGTTGTCGGATACGCAGTATTTT; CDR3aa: CASSLRTGLSDTQYF
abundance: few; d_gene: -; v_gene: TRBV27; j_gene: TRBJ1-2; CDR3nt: TGTGCCAGCAGCCCTACTGGGGCACGAATCAGTGGTGGCTACACCTTC; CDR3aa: CASSPTGARISGGYTF
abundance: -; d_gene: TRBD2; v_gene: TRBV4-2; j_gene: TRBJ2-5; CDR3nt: TGTGCCAGCAGCCAGCCCACCGTAGCGGGAGGGGGGACCCAGTACTTC; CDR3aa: CASSQPTVAGGGTQYF
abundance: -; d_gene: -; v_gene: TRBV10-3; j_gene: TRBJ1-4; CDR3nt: TGTGCCATTGCAAGCGAGGGGGCAACTAATGAAAAACTGTTTTTT; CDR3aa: CAIASEGATNEKLFF
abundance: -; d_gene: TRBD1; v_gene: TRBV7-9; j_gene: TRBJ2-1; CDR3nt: TGTGCCAGCAGTCGGGACAGGGGAGGCAATGAGCAGTTCTTC; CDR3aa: CASSRDRGGNEQFF
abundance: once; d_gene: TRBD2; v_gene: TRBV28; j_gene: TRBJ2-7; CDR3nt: TGTGCCACCCTCCATCGACTAGCGGGAGTCTACGAGCAGTACTTC; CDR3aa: CATLHRLAGVYEQYF
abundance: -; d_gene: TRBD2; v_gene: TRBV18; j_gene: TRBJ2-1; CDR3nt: TGTGCCAGCTCACTCCAGACTAGCGGGGGGATTAGCTCCTACAATGAGCAGTTCTTC; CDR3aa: CASSLQTSGGISSYNEQFF
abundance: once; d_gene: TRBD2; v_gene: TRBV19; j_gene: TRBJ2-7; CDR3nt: TGTGCCAGTAGCCCTAGCGGGACCACCTACGAGCAGTACTTC; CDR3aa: CASSPSGTTYEQYF
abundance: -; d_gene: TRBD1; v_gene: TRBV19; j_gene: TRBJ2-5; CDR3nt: TGTGCCCGTCGGACAGGGGAGACCCAGTACTTC; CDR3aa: CARRTGETQYF
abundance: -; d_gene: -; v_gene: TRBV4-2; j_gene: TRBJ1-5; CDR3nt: TGTGCCAGCAGCCAAGACCCAAAAAGGGGCAGGGGTAGCAATCAGCCCCAGCATTTT; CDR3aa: CASSQDPKRGRGSNQPQHF
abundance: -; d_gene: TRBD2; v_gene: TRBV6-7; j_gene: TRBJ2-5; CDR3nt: TGTGCCAGCAGCCCTAGCGGGCCCCGCCCGGATGAGGCTGGGACCCAGTACTTC; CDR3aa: CASSPSGPRPDEAGTQYF
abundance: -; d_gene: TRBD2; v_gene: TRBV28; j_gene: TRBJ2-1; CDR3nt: TGTGCCAGCAGTACCCAAAGGACTAGCTTCAATGAGCAGTTCTTC; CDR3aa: CASSTQRTSFNEQFF
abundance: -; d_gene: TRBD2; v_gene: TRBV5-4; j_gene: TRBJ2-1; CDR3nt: TGTGCCAGCAAAAGTGGACTAGCGGGAGAGGTAGCCAATGAGCAGTTCTTC; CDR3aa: CASKSGLAGEVANEQFF
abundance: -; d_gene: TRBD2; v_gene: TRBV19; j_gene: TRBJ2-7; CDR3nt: TGTGCCAGTAACCTAGCGGGTGGCTACGAGCAGTACTTC; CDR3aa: CASNLAGGYEQYF
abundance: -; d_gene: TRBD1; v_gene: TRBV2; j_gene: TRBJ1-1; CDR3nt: TGTGCCAGCAGTGGTGGCCTGGACAGGGATTGGAACACTGAAGCTTTCTTT; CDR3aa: CASSGGLDRDWNTEAFF
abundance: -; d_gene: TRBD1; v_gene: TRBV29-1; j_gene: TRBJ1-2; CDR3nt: TGCAGCGTTGACCTCGCCGAGGGGCAGGGGGTCGGCTATGGCTACACCTTC; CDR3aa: CSVDLAEGQGVGYGYTF
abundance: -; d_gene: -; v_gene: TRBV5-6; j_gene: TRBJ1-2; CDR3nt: TGTGCCAGCAGCTTGGTGGCAGCCTCAGGCTACCCCTTC; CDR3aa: CASSLVAASGYPF
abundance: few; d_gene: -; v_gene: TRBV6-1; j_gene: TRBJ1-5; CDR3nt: TGTGCCAGCAGTGTTAAAGGGGATCAGCCCCAGCATTTT; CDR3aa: CASSVKGDQPQHF
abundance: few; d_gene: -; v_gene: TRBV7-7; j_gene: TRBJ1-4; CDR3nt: TGTGCTAGCAGCTTATCCACAGATGAAAAACTGTTTTTT; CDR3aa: CASSLSTDEKLFF
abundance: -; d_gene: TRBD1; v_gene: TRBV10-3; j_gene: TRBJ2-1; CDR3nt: TGTGCCATCAGTGAAGGGTCAGGGGGAAACTTTATGGATGAGCAGTTCTTC; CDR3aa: CAISEGSGGNFMDEQFF
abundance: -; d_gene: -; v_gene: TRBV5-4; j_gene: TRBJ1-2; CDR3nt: TGTGCCAGCAGCTTCCAGACAGGTGATGGCTACACCTTC; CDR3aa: CASSFQTGDGYTF
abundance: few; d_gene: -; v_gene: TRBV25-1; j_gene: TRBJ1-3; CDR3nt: TGTGCCAGCAGTGCCCGCTACTCTGGAAACACCATATATTTT; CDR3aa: CASSARYSGNTIYF
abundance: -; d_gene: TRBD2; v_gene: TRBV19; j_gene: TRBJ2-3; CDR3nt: TGTGCCAGTACCAAATGGGGGGGTAGCGGCGGCACAGATACGCAGTATTTT; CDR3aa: CASTKWGGSGGTDTQYF
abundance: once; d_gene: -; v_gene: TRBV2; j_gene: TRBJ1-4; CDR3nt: TGTGCCAGCTCTGCAACTAATGAAAAACTGTTTTTT; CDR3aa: CASSATNEKLFF
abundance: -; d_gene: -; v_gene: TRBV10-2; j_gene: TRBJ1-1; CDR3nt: TGCGCCAGCAGTGAGAGGGGGAACACTGAAGCTTTCTTT; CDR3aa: CASSERGNTEAFF
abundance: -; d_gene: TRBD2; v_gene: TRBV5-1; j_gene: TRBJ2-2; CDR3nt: TGCGCCAGCAGCGTTAGCGGGTCCACCGGGGAGCTGTTTTTT; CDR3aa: CASSVSGSTGELFF
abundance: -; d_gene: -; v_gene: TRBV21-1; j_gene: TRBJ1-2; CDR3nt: TGTGCCAGCAGCACCGGGGACAGGGCGACGTTTGGCTACACCTTC; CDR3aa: CASSTGDRATFGYTF
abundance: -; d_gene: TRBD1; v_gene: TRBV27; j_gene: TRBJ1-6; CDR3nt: TGTGCCAGCAGTTGGGACAGAGCAAATTCACCCCTCCACTTT; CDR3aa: CASSWDRANSPLHF
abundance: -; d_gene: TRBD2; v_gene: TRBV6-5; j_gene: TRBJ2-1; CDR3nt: TGTGCCAGCAGTCAAACGGGAGGGCCAAACAATGAGCAGTTCTTC; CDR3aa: CASSQTGGPNNEQFF
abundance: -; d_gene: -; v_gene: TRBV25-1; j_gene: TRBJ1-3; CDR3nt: TGTGCCAGCAGAGACCAGGGCCTGAGCTCTGGAAACACCATATATTTT; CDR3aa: CASRDQGLSSGNTIYF
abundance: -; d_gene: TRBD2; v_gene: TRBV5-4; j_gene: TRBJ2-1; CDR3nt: TGTGCCAGCAGCTCAGCGGGAGGATCCTACAATGAGCAGTTCTTC; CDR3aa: CASSSAGGSYNEQFF
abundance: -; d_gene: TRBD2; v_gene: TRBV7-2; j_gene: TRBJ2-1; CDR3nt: TGTGCCAGCATCGTAAGTAGCGGGAGAAATGAGCAGTTCTTC; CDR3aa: CASIVSSGRNEQFF
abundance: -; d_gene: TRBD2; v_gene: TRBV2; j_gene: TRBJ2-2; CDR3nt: TGTGCCACCCGGGGACTAGCGGGGCCCACCGGGGAGCTGTTTTTT; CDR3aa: CATRGLAGPTGELFF
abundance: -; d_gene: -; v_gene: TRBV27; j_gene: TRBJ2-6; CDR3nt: TGTGCCAGCAGCACCGGTGTAAGCGGGGCCAACGTCCTGACTTTC; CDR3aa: CASSTGVSGANVLTF
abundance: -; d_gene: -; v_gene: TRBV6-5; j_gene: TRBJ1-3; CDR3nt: TGTGCCAGCAGTTACTCCCGAGACTCTGGAAACACCATATATTTT; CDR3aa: CASSYSRDSGNTIYF